This section outlines one T cell receptor (beta chain) sequence together with its context. The sample originates from a study of radiotherapy plus CTLA-4 blockade in lung cancer. Profiling relied on immunoSEQ multiplex PCR, and the TCRdb table lists in-frame clones only, not all of them. The sample includes tens of thousands of clones, around three quarters seen only once; the top ten take roughly 17%. The germline gives CDR1 MNHEY, CDR2 SVGAGI. This CDR3 is built from 14 residues. The junction had 6 bases not matched to a gene; V was cut back by 6 bases and J by 6 bases. The clonotype originates from a human donor with non-small cell lung cancer that progressed on radiotherapy plus ipilimumab. The chain uses TRBV6-5 and TRBJ2-1; 9 bases map to TRBD2. Specimen: peripheral blood, collected from a patient treated with radiotherapy plus ipilimumab. CDR3 bases: TGTGCCAGCAGAGGCGGGAGGGCCGCCAATGAGCAGTTCTTC. Translation gives CASRGGRAANEQFF.